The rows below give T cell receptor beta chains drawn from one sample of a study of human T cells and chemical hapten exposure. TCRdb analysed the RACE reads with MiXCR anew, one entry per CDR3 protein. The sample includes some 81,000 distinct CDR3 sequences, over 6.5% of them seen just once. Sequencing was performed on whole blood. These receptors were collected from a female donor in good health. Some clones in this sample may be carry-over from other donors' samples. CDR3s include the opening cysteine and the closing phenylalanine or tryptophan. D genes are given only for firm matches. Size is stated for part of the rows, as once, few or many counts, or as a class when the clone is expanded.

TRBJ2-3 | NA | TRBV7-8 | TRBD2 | TGTGCCAGCAGCTTTATCGGGGGGGCAGTCACAGATACGCAGTATTTT | CASSFIGGAVTDTQYF
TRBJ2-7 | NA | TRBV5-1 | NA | TGCGCCAGCAGCACCAAGCGACCGGGGTACGAGCAGTACTTC | CASSTKRPGYEQYF
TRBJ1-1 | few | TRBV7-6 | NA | TGTGCCAGCAGCTTAGCTCTGACAGGAGGGGACACTGAAGCTTTCTTT | CASSLALTGGDTEAFF
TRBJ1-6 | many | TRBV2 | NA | TGTGCCAGCAGTGCGAATTCACCCCTCCACTTT | CASSANSPLHF
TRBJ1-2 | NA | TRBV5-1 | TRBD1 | TGCGCCAGCAGCCTGGGGACAGGGTCCTCTCACTATGGCTACACCTTC | CASSLGTGSSHYGYTF
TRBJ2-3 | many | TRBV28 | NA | TGTGCCAGCAGTTTTTCTCCCACAGATACGCAGTATTTT | CASSFSPTDTQYF
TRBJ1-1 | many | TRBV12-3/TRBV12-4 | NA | TGTGCCAGCAGTTTCCCCGGAGAGAACACTGAAGCTTTCTTT | CASSFPGENTEAFF
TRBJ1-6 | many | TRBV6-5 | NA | TGTGCCAGCAGTTACTTGAATTCACCCCTCCACTTT | CASSYLNSPLHF
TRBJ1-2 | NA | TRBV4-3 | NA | TGCGCCAGCAGCCAAGATAAGGAAGCATATAGTGGCTACACCTTC | CASSQDKEAYSGYTF
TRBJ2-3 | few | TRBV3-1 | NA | TGTGCCAGCAGCCAAGGTATAAAAGATACGCAGTATTTT | CASSQGIKDTQYF
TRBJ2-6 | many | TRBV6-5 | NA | TGTGCCAGCAGTATATTGGGGGCTGGGGCCAACGTCCTGACTTTC | CASSILGAGANVLTF
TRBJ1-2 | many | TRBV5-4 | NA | TGTGCCAGCAGCCGAGACAATAACTATGGCTACACCTTC | CASSRDNNYGYTF
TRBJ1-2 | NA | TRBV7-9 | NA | TGTGCCAGCAGCTCCTCGACAGCGAACTATGGCTACACCTTC | CASSSSTANYGYTF
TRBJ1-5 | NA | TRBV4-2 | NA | TGTGCCAGCAGCCAAGATGAGATCCAGCCCCAGCATTTT | CASSQDEIQPQHF
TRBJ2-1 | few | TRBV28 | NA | TGTGCCAGCAGCCCCGGGACGGCCGTTTCATTGAACAATGAGCAGTTCTTC | CASSPGTAVSLNNEQFF
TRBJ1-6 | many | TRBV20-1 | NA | TGCAGTGCTAGAGTGATGAGCTCCTATAATTCACCCCTCCACTTT | CSARVMSSYNSPLHF
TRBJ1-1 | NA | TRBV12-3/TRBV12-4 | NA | TGTGCCAGCAGCCCCCCAGGGACTGAAGCTTTCTTT | CASSPPGTEAFF
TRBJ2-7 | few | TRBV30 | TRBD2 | TGTGCCTGGAGTATGTCCCCTCTCCTAGCGGGGGGGTCCTACGAGCAGTACTTC | CAWSMSPLLAGGSYEQYF
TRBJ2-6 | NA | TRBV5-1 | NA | TGCGCCGGCACCACTTCAGGCACAGGGCTTGCTGGGGCCAACGTCCTGACTTTC | CAGTTSGTGLAGANVLTF
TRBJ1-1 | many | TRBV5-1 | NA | TGCGCCAGCAGGGTCCGGGAGGGCACTGAAGCTTTCTTT | CASRVREGTEAFF
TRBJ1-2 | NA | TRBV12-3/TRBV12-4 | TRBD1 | TGTGCCAGCAGCCGTCTGACAGGGACTACTTCTAACTATGGCTACACCTTC | CASSRLTGTTSNYGYTF
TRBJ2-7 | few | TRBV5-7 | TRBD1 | TGTGCCAGCAGCTTGGCCGGGACAGGGGTCTACGAGCAGTACTTC | CASSLAGTGVYEQYF
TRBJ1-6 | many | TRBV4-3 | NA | TGCGCCAGCAGCCAAGATTCTGGGGGAAGGAATTCACCCCTCCACTTT | CASSQDSGGRNSPLHF
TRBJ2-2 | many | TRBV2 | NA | TGTGCCAGCAGGACCGAGAACACCGGGGAGCTGTTTTTT | CASRTENTGELFF
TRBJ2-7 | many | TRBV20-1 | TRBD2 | TGCAGTGCTAGCCTAGCGGGGGCATGGCAGTACTTC | CSASLAGAWQYF
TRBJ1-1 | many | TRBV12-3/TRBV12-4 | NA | TGTGCCAGCCGGGTGGGGGGGCCGAACACTGAAGCTTTCTTT | CASRVGGPNTEAFF
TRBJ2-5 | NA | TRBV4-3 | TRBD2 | TGCGCCAGCAGCCAAGGGGTCGGGACTAGCGGAGGCCAAGGAACCCAGTACTTC | CASSQGVGTSGGQGTQYF
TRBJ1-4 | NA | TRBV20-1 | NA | TGCAGTGCCCAGACAGATTTGGGTGAAAAACTGTTTTTT | CSAQTDLGEKLFF
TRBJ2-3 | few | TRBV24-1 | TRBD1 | TGTGCCACCAGTCCCTCTGACAGGGTCTCCACAGATACGCAGTATTTT | CATSPSDRVSTDTQYF
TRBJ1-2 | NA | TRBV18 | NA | TGTGCCAGCTCACCAGGCGGGTCTGGGGGCTACACCTTC | CASSPGGSGGYTF
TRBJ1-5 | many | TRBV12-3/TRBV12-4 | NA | TGTGCCAGCAGTTTCCCCGGAGAGCCCCAGCATTTT | CASSFPGEPQHF
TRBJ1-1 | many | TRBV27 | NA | TGTGCCAGCAGTTTAGTCGGGGGGTACACTGAAGCTTTCTTT | CASSLVGGYTEAFF
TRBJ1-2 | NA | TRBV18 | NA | TGTGCCAGCTCACCTCTCCCGCGAGCTAACTATGGCTACACCTTC | CASSPLPRANYGYTF
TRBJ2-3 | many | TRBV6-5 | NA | TGTGCCAGCAGTTACTCCGGGGCGGCAGATACGCAGTATTTT | CASSYSGAADTQYF
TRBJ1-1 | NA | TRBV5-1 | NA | TGCGCCAGCAGCTGTGGGGAGTACACTGAAGCTTTCTTT | CASSCGEYTEAFF
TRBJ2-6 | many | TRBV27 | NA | TGTGCCAGTAAAAGCTCTGGGGCCAACGTCCTGACTTTC | CASKSSGANVLTF
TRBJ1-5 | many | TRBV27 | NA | TGTGCCAGCAGTCTGCTAGGTCCGCAGCCCCAGCATTTT | CASSLLGPQPQHF
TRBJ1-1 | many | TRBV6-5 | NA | TGTGCCAGCACTGAACAGACGAACACTGAAGCTTTCTTT | CASTEQTNTEAFF
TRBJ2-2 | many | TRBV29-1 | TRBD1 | TGCAGCGTGAGGACAGGGGGAGGCACCGGGGAGCTGTTTTTT | CSVRTGGGTGELFF
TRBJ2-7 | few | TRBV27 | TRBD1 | TGTGCCAGCAGCGCGGACAGGGAGCGTGGAGAGCAGTACTTC | CASSADRERGEQYF
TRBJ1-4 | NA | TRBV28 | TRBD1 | TGTGCCACAGAACGCAGGGGGCTCCCCAGTTGGACTCAGGAAAAACTGTTTTTT | CATERRGLPSWTQEKLFF
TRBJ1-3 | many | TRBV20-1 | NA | TGCAGTGCTAGCGGCGTTGGAAACACCATATATTTT | CSASGVGNTIYF
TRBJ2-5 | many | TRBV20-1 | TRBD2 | TGCAGTGCTAGGACTAGCGGGGGGGAGACCCAGTACTTC | CSARTSGGETQYF
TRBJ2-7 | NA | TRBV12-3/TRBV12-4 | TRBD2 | TGTGCCAGCAGTTTCGGAGCGCGGGGGGGAGGGTACGAGCAGTACTTC | CASSFGARGGGYEQYF
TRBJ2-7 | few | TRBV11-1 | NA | TGTGCCAGCAGCTTAGCCGAGGGCTACGAGCAGTACTTC | CASSLAEGYEQYF
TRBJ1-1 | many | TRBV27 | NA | TGTGCCAGCAGTTCCCGACGGGAGACGGGCACTGAAGCTTTCTTT | CASSSRRETGTEAFF
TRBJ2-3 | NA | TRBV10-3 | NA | TGTGCCATCAGTGAGGGCGCCACAGATACGCAGTATTTT | CAISEGATDTQYF
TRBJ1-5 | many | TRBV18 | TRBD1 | TGTGCCAGCTCACCTACCGGGACAGATAGCAATCAGCCCCAGCATTTT | CASSPTGTDSNQPQHF
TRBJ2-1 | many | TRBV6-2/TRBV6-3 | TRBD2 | TGTGCCAGCAGCCCCACCGGGGGGGCGAGGAATGAGCAGTTCTTC | CASSPTGGARNEQFF
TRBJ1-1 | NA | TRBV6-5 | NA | TGTGCCAGCAGTTACTCGTCCCCAGGTGAAGCTTTCTTT | CASSYSSPGEAFF
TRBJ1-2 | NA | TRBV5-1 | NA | TGCGCCAGCAGCTTGAGGACGACGGCAGGCTATGGCTACACCTTC | CASSLRTTAGYGYTF
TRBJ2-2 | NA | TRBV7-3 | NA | TGTGCCAGCAGCTTACACACCGGGGAGCTGTTTTTT | CASSLHTGELFF
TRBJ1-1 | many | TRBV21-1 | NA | TGTGCCAGCAGCACACAGGGGTACACTGAAGCTTTCTTT | CASSTQGYTEAFF